The present TCR beta chain was sequenced within a study of cytomegalovirus exposure and HLA in healthy donors. General study results and limits: HLA alleles were associated with 16,000 or so TCR beta sequences in a later analysis at 0.05 false discovery rate. Per published accounts, TCR beta sequences correctly predicted the HLA-A and HLA-B alleles of most subjects.

PCR amplification relied on 60 Vbeta primers (plus 13 Jbeta primers). In the original analysis: Roughly 10 million shared chains were among about 80 million unique TCR beta chains counted in a later analysis. The table came from immunoSEQ multiplex PCR; TCRdb's copy has only in-frame clones and leaves some out. The D gene and trimming were derived from the DNA, and the V and J assignments and clone size from that table. Found here are roughly 120,000 clones, around 62% of them singletons; the top ten hold just under 9.5%. Concerning this clone: Its specificity is unknown.

V was pared by 5 bases and J by 4 bases, with 8 bases of the junction left unmatched. Germline-derived CDR1 and CDR2 are KGHSH and LQKENI. The CDR3 runs to 15 residues. The V call is TRBV18, the J call TRBJ2-1; 7 bases fit TRBD1. The sequenced sample consisted of PBMCs. The clonotype was recovered from a middle-aged woman in good health and CMV-seropositive. CDR3: CASSSSRDSYNEQFF. In DNA, the CDR3 is TGTGCCAGCTCATCGTCCCGGGACAGTTACAATGAGCAGTTCTTC.